Sequencing of this T cell receptor beta chain was carried out in a study of Graves' ophthalmopathy and Graves' hyperthyroidism. About the research overall: No treatment had been given when peripheral blood was collected at initial diagnosis. Study-level findings and limits: Detection in blood was also observed for most expanded thyroid clonotypes above 0.001 frequency. The model forecast ophthalmopathy progression, reaching roughly 70% sensitivity and roughly 72% specificity.

The authors amplified TCR beta CDR3 regions, and they did so from RNA transcripts for repertoire sequencing. RT-PCR was first run with HTBI primers, then multiplex PCR in a second round. TCRdb reprocessed the multiplex PCR reads with MiXCR, giving one entry per CDR3 protein. The sample holds 300,000 to 400,000 distinct CDR3 sequences, around a sixth seen once. This clonotype came up many times. Its antigen is not known. Ophthalmopathic donors had moderate-to-severe activity, CAS ≥3 and NOSPECS ≥4, with disease that had lasted under 3 months. Material for sequencing was peripheral blood. The receptor was derived from an adult man with Graves' ophthalmopathy.

The CDR3 DNA sequence: TGCAGCGTTGGACAGGATTACACCGGGGAGCTGTTTTTT. As protein: CSVGQDYTGELFF. The chain links TRBV29-1 to TRBJ2-2; TRBD1 might be the D (6 bases). The V and J ends lost 4 bases and 3 bases respectively, with 9 bases between them. This CDR3 region has 13 residues. Germline-derived CDR1 and CDR2 are SQVTM and ANQGSEA.